This entry lists 19 T cell receptor beta chains sequenced from one sample in a study of diagnostic markers for celiac disease. After re-calling the reads, TCRdb lists one entry per CDR3 protein, DNA absent. Recorded for this sample: 190 or so distinct CDR3 sequences. The sequenced material came from either unsorted cells or a sorted T cell fraction (not recorded which). Receptor source: a human donor.

The CDR3 region is CSARSYMNTEAFF. V and J are TRBV20-1 and TRBJ1-1. CDR3 size: 13 residues. Germline CDR1 DFQATT, CDR2 SNEGSKA (reference sequence).

Considering frequency, this clonotype is medium-sized. The chain has TRBV7-2 and TRBJ2-1; TCRdb proposes TRBD1, but this gene call is untestable without DNA. Looked up from germline, CDR1 is SGHTA and CDR2 is FQGNSA. CDR3 size: 13 residues. The CDR3 sequence is CASTPWFYNEQFF.

This clonotype is identified as hyperexpanded from frequency. The chain uses TRBV10-3 and TRBJ1-2. The CDR3 totals 15 residues. The V gene's germline CDR1 is ENHRY and CDR2 SYGVKD. This CDR3 is CAISGGRESEYGYTF.

Measured by frequency, this clonotype is medium-sized. CDR3 in amino acids: CASSLVGIQFF. V and J are TRBV11-2 and TRBJ2-1. CDR3 size: 11 residues. Germline assignment: CDR1 SGHAT and CDR2 FQNNGV.

This clonotype counts as medium-sized by frequency. The rearrangement links TRBV30 to TRBJ2-3; TCRdb calls TRBD2, which cannot be checked without DNA. CDR3 length: 13 amino acids. In germline, CDR1 is GTSNPN, CDR2 SVGIG (reference sequence). CDR3 region: CAWSPVAADTQYF.

Considering frequency, this clonotype is medium-sized (0.01 to 0.1%). The CDR3 loop is CASSLGLAVSYEQYF. The V gene is TRBV5-1, the J gene TRBJ2-7; the TCRdb call, TRBD2, lacks DNA for checking. The CDR3 contains 15 residues. Germline loops: CDR1 SGHRS, CDR2 YFSETQ.

Judged by frequency, this clonotype is hyperexpanded. V gene TRBV20-1 combines with J gene TRBJ1-4. The germline CDR1 and CDR2 sequences are DFQATT and SNEGSKA (reference sequence). CDR3 size: 17 residues. The CDR3 is CSASSHRAGLTNEKLFF.

According to its frequency, this clonotype is large. V and J are TRBV2 and TRBJ2-7; TCRdb designates TRBD1, a call that cannot be tested without DNA. This CDR3 comprises 12 residues. Germline assignment: CDR1 SNHLY and CDR2 FYNNEI. The CDR3 sequence: CASTPQTDEQYF.

This clonotype registers hyperexpanded by frequency. V is TRBV10-3 and J is TRBJ1-1. Looked up from germline, CDR1 is ENHRY and CDR2 is SYGVKD. This CDR3 spans 15 amino acids. This chain's CDR3 is CAIRVQVMGYTEAFF.

Its frequency marks this clonotype as medium-sized. This chain joins TRBV28 and TRBJ1-5; TCRdb proposes TRBD1, but this gene call is untestable without DNA. CDR1 is MDHEN and CDR2 is SYDVKM in the germline V gene. CDR3 length: 14 residues. The CDR3: CATATVYSNQPQHF. The full variable domain, its missing parts supplied by reference TRBV28 and TRBJ1-5, is DVKVTQSSRYLVKRTGEKVFLECVQDMDHENMFWYRQDPGLGLRLIYFSYDVKMKEKGDIPEGYSVSREKKERFSLILESASTNQTSMYLCATATVYSNQPQHFGDGTRLSIL.

This chain joins TRBV24-1 and TRBJ2-5; TCRdb's assignment of TRBD1 cannot be checked, as there is no DNA. Germline loops: CDR1 KGHDR, CDR2 SFDVKD. The CDR3 has 15 amino acids. Here the CDR3 reads CATSDFNRGRETQYF.

This clonotype is identified as large from frequency. The J gene is TRBJ1-2, the V gene TRBV20-1; TCRdb lists TRBD1, though no DNA is available to test this call. The CDR3 is 15 amino acids. The germline V gene encodes CDR1 DFQATT and CDR2 SNEGSKA (reference sequence). The CDR3 sequence is CSATDPGQGIYGYTF.

This clonotype registers large (0.1 to 1%) by frequency. The chain links TRBV19 to TRBJ1-2; TCRdb's D call, TRBD1, is unchecked because there is no DNA. The CDR3 has 14 amino acids. CDR1 LNHDA and CDR2 SQIVND come from the germline V gene (reference sequence). CDR3 sequence: CASRKEQGMVGYTF.

This clonotype is called medium-sized based on its frequency. V and J are TRBV7-2 and TRBJ2-2; TCRdb outputs TRBD2, but without DNA this stays unchecked. Germline CDR1 reads SGHTA; CDR2 reads FQGNSA. The CDR3 is made up of 16 amino acids. The CDR3 loop reads CASSLTSGWNTGELFF.

This clonotype is labeled large (0.1 to 1%) based on frequency. The CDR3: CASSPSGATVRAFF. This rearrangement joins TRBV6-5 to TRBJ1-1; checking the TCRdb D call of TRBD1 is not possible without DNA. Germline V lookup: CDR1 MNHEY, CDR2 SVGAGI. The CDR3 extends over 14 amino acids.

The chain joins TRBV7-2 to TRBJ2-1; no DNA is available, so the TRBD2 call from TCRdb remains unchecked. The germline gives CDR1 SGHTA, CDR2 FQGNSA. This CDR3 region has 16 residues. This CDR3 reads CASSSHGWDYPNEQFF.

The chain carries TRBV28 and TRBJ1-2; no DNA is available, so the TRBD1 call from TCRdb remains unchecked. The germline V gene encodes CDR1 MDHEN and CDR2 SYDVKM. CDR3 length: 15 residues. CDR3 sequence reads: CASKDQTDTNYGYTF.

This clonotype is deemed medium-sized by its frequency. The chain couples TRBV27 to TRBJ1-2; the TRBD1 assignment by TCRdb is unverifiable without DNA. Looked up from germline, CDR1 is MNHEY and CDR2 is SMNVEV (reference sequence). The CDR3 runs 13 residues. CDR3 amino acids: CASSLGRGYGYTF.

Judged by frequency, this clonotype is hyperexpanded. The chain combines TRBV9 with TRBJ2-1; without DNA, the TCRdb call of TRBD2 cannot be checked. Germline V lookup: CDR1 SGDLS, CDR2 YYNGEE. CDR3 size: 15 residues. CDR3 residues: CASSVETVADNEQFF.